This T cell receptor (beta chain) was retrieved from a study of T cells in Graves' hyperthyroidism and ophthalmopathy. On this clonotype: A much more abundant neighbour one base away suggests this may be a read error.

Germline V lookup: CDR1 KGHSH, CDR2 LQKENI. This CDR3 is 17 amino acids long. RNA transcripts were the template for amplifying TCR beta CDR3 regions. A set of HTBI primers served as the primers for a first-round RT-PCR of the TCR CDR3. TCRdb called the multiplex PCR reads again in MiXCR, with one record for every CDR3 protein. The sample comprises about 600,000 distinct CDR3 sequences, around 15% of which are singletons, and roughly 3% rests with the top ten. The receptor comes from a woman between 40 and 50 years old with Graves' ophthalmopathy. Sequencing input: blood. The rearrangement links TRBV18 to TRBJ2-3, with D perhaps matching TRBD2 (5 bases). The CDR3 reads CVSSTRVSSSSTDTQYF. CDR3 in DNA: TGTGTCAGCTCCACGAGGGTCTCGTCGTCAAGCACAGATACGCAGTATTTT.